This TCR beta chain was sequenced during a study of response to subunit inactivated influenza vaccine. One entry per CDR3 protein results from TCRdb running MiXCR on the RT-PCR reads. The table records about 500,000 distinct CDR3 sequences, more than 15% of them present only once. This clonotype was counted between two and nine times. Between the trimmed V and J ends, which lost 4 bases and 6 bases, there was a span of 12 bases. The CDR3 loop spans 13 amino acids. Germline CDR1 LGHDT, CDR2 YNNKEL (reference sequence). The receptor comes from a man aged 45 to 75 who received an inactivated influenza vaccine. The sample here was CD4+ T cells sorted from PBMCs, taken approximately 25 months after vaccination. This chain uses TRBV3-1 with TRBJ1-1; D unresolved. The CDR3 DNA follows: TGTGCCAGCAGCCCCCAGACGATCGCTGAAGCTTTCTTT. This encodes CASSPQTIAEAFF.